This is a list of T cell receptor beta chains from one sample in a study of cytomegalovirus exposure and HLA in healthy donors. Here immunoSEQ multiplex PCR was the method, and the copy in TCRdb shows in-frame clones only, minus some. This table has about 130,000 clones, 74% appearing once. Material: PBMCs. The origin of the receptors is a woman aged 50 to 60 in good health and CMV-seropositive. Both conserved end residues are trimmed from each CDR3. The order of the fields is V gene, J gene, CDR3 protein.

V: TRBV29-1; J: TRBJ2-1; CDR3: SVAPSLYNEQF
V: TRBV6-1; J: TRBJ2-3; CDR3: ASSDWAGGVTDTQY
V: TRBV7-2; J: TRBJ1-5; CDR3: ASSLTGPNQPQH
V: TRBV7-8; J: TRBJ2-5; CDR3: ASSLSGPSQTQY
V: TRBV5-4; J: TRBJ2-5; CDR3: ASSSQTGAQETQY
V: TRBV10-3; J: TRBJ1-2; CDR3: AISGSTGYGYT
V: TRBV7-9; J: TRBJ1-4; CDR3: ASSLGRGSEKLF
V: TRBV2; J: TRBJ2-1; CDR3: ASSRDRGRNEQF
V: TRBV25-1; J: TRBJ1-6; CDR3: ASSHPGQGTKSLH
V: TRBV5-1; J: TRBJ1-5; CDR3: ASSSDGGPNQPQH
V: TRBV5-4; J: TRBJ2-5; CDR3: ASSWGVYQETQY
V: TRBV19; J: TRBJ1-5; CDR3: ASSGRDSTYSNQPQH
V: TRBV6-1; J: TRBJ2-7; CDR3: ASTLEGSTTNEQY
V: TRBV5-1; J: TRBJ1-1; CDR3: ASSLEGELAF
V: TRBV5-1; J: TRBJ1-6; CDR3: ASSLSGQGNSPLH
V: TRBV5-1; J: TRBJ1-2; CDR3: ASSYDQGEKRGYT
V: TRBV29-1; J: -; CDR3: SARGDRGDEQY
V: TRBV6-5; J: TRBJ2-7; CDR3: ASSTFRGSYEQY
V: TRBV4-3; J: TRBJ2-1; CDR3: ASSQGAMSSYNEQF
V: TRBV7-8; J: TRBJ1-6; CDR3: ASSPGSSYNSPLH
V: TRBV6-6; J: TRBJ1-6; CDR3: ASSSKGENSPLH
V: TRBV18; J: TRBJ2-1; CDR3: ASSSSAANSYNEQF
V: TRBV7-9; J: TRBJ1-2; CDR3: ASSSTQGSNYGYT
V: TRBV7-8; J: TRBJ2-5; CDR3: ASSNRQFQETQY
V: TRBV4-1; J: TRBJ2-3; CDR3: ASSQVEGGTQY
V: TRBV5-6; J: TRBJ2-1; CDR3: ASSSPGQTTPNEQF
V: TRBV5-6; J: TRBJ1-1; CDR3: ASSRGGTEAF
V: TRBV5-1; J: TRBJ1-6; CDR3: ASSPAAGTVHNSPLH
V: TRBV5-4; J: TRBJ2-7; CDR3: ASSLRQGDYEQY
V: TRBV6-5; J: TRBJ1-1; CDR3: ASSSGTGANTEAF
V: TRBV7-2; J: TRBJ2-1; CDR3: ASSPRTSDEQF
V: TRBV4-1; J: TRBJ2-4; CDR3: ASSQVGEPNIQY
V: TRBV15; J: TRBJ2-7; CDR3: ATSRSGTSYEQY
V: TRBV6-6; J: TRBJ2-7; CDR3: ASSYSTGKYYEQY
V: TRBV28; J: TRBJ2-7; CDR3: ASSTGDYEQY
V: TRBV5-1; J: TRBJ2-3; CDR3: ASSGPTGGTDTQY
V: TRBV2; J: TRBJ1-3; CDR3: ASGDTGNTIY
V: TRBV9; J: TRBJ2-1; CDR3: ASSGEGLAGNEQF
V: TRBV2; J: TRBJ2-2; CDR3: ASSELTSGGAGELF